The TCR beta chain described here comes from a study of Ad26.COV2.S vaccination and SARS-CoV-2 variants. Measured with immunoSEQ multiplex PCR; TCRdb has only the in-frame clones, and not every one. The table records roughly 140,000 clones, just over 85% of them present only once. Trimming cost V 7 bases and J 7 bases; bases outside gene matches: 11. The CDR3 contains 15 residues. The V gene's germline CDR1 is SGHAT and CDR2 FQNNGV. Remarks on this clone: The antigen remains undetermined.

General study results and limits: Spike-specific TCR breadth ran higher among vaccine recipients than placebo recipients. Recipients of either vaccine or placebo displayed similar breadth of non-spike TCRs. Marked by substantial breadth, spike-specific CD8+ and CD4+ T cell responses were reportedly seen after vaccination. The TCR-based breadth and depth measures might underestimate overall T cell responses.

This clonotype was obtained from a human donor who had recovered from COVID-19. The sequenced sample was peripheral blood, obtained after recovery from COVID-19. The chain recombines TRBV11-2 with TRBJ2-3, with 10 positions matching TRBD2. Here the CDR3 DNA reads TGTGCCAGCACCAAAAGCGGGGGGGCCTTATATACGCAGTATTTT. It encodes CASTKSGGALYTQYF.